One sample yielded the 16 T cell receptor beta chains listed below, sequenced in a study of T cell repertoires in cytomegalovirus infection. TCRdb reprocessed the reads with MiXCR, giving one entry per CDR3 protein. The sample consists of about 310,000 distinct CDR3 sequences, 20% to 25% of them appearing once. Antigens for these TCRs are unknown. The sequenced sample was cultured PBMCs, obtained from culture after CMV antigen stimulation. Receptor source: a human donor in good health (CMV status not recorded). Some clones in this sample may be carry-over from other donors' samples.

This chain connects TRBV7-2 to TRBJ2-3; 7 nucleotides agree with TRBD2. This CDR3 comprises 16 residues. The V and J ends lost 1 base and 1 base, in that order; junction bases with no gene match: 5. CDR1 and CDR2 from the germline V gene are SGHTA and FQGNSA. This CDR3 reads CASSLEGGLRTDTQYF. In DNA form, the CDR3 reads TGTGCCAGCAGCTTAGAGGGAGGGCTCCGCACAGATACGCAGTATTTT.

In DNA, the CDR3 is TGTGCCAGCAGTTTATTCGGCAGCCGGGACAGGGGCCAAGAGACCCAGTACTTC. It yields the protein CASSLFGSRDRGQETQYF. The rearrangement uses TRBV28 and TRBJ2-5, with 10 nucleotides matching TRBD1. The CDR3 loop spans 18 amino acids. CDR1 is MDHEN, CDR2 SYDVKM, per germline. Trimming removed 1 base from V and 1 base from J; junction bases left unmatched: 9.

This chain links TRBV19 with TRBJ2-5, with 8 bases lining up with TRBD1. The CDR3 contains 13 residues. The V segment lost 6 bases and the J segment 5 bases; nucleotides outside the gene matches: 5. Germline V CDR1 and CDR2: LNHDA, SQIVND (reference sequence). CDR3 coding DNA: TGTGCCAGTAGGCGGACAGGGATGGAGACCCAGTACTTC. This sequence encodes CASRRTGMETQYF. The variable domain in full, completed from reference TRBV19 and TRBJ2-5, reads DGGITQSPKYLFRKEGQNVTLSCEQNLNHDAMYWYRQDPGQGLRLIYYSQIVNDFQKGDIAEGYSVSREKKESFPLTVTSAQKNPTAFYLCASRRTGMETQYFGPGTRLLVL.

The rearrangement uses TRBV7-8 and TRBJ2-7; TRBD2 matches at 14 bases. The germline V gene has CDR1 SGHVS and CDR2 FQNEAQ. CDR3 length equals 16 residues. With V trimmed by 5 bases and J by 7 bases, 10 bases remained unmatched. The CDR3 DNA is TGTGCCAGCAGCCCGCGGACTAGCGGGGGGACTCGAGAGCAGTACGTC. This gives the protein CASSPRTSGGTREQYV.

The chain is built from TRBV6-2 or TRBV6-3 and TRBJ2-7; 7 positions agree with TRBD2. The CDR3 totals 14 residues. Trimming at V came to 6 bases and at J to 6 bases, leaving 11 bases not matched to a gene. The V gene's germline CDR1 is MNHEY and CDR2 SVGEGT. CDR3 coding DNA: TGTGCCAGCAGAGGGATGAGACTAGCCCGCGAGCAGTACGTC. Translation: CASRGMRLAREQYV.

This clonotype was counted many times. The V and J genes are TRBV7-2 and TRBJ1-2; 7 nucleotides line up with TRBD1. Unmatched junction bases numbered 9, after V lost 1 base and J lost 1 base. Germline V lookup: CDR1 SGHTA, CDR2 FQGNSA. The CDR3 loop spans 17 amino acids. The CDR3 is CASSLGQGTPFNYGYTF. For the CDR3, the DNA is TGTGCCAGCAGCTTAGGACAGGGCACCCCCTTTAACTATGGCTACACCTTC.

This clonotype showed up just once. This may be a read error, as it is one base from a much larger clone. The chain couples TRBV7-9 to TRBJ2-1; D remains ambiguous. The DNA end favors TRBJ2-7, so the J call may be wrong. CDR3 length equals 15 residues. CDR1 SEHNR and CDR2 FQNEAQ come from the germline V gene (reference sequence). This CDR3 reads CASSLTPDRYNEQYF. The CDR3 coding sequence is TGTGCCAGCAGCTTGACCCCGGACCGCTACAATGAGCAGTACTTC.

The chain recombines TRBV6-6 with TRBJ1-5; D gene ambiguous. V was cut by 0 bases and J by 6 bases, with 6 bases left in between. The length of the CDR3 is 13 residues. Per germline, CDR1 MNHNY and CDR2 SVGAGI (reference sequence). Here the CDR3 reads CASSYSRIQPQHF. Written as DNA, the CDR3 is TGTGCCAGCAGTTACTCTCGGATTCAGCCCCAGCATTTT.

This clonotype was picked up many times. This chain connects TRBV6-2 or TRBV6-3 to TRBJ2-1; unclear D gene. V lost 7 bases to trimming and J lost 1 base, with 20 bases between them. There are 17 residues in the CDR3. Germline CDR1 reads MNHEY; CDR2 reads SVGEGT. Here the CDR3 reads CASKGSSNLWSYNEQFF. As DNA, the CDR3 is TGTGCCAGCAAAGGCAGCTCCAACTTATGGTCCTACAATGAGCAGTTCTTC.

This clonotype was observed at least ten times. V usage is TRBV4-3 and J usage is TRBJ1-4, with D tentatively TRBD1 (6 bases). Germline V gene sequence: CDR1 LGHNA, CDR2 YSLEER. V was shortened by 3 bases and J by 7 bases, with 18 bases between the two germline ends. This CDR3 has 16 residues. CDR3 nucleotides: TGCGCCAGCAGCCAGGACGGCCCGGGAGGGGGTGAAAAACTGTTTTTT. Amino acids: CASSQDGPGGGEKLFF.

V gene TRBV4-3 combines with J gene TRBJ2-7, with a possible D match to TRBD2 (5 bases). The V gene's germline CDR1 is LGHNA and CDR2 YSLEER. The CDR3 length is 16 residues. Deletions cut 0 bases from V and 1 base from J, with 13 bases between. The CDR3 bases are TGCGCCAGCAGCCAAGAATTACTAGTACAATCCTACGAGCAGTACTTC. It encodes CASSQELLVQSYEQYF.

This clonotype was observed a handful of times. V is TRBV19 and J is TRBJ2-1; a possible D gene is TRBD1 (6 bases). Germline CDR1 is LNHDA and CDR2 is SQIVND (reference sequence). The CDR3 is made up of 15 amino acids. The V gene lost 5 bases and the J gene lost 10 bases, with 21 bases spanning the gap. CDR3 in DNA: TGTGCCAGTAGTTGGTTGGCCGGTTCTCAGGGGGAGCAGTTCTTC. Translating gives CASSWLAGSQGEQFF.

The gene calls are TRBV2 and TRBJ1-2; D remains ambiguous. The CDR3 consists of 10 residues. V gave up 5 bases and J gave up 8 bases, with 6 bases separating them. The V gene's germline CDR1 is SNHLY and CDR2 FYNNEI. CDR3: CASSPSGYTF. CDR3 bases: TGTGCCAGCAGTCCTAGCGGCTACACCTTC. The full variable domain, its missing parts supplied by reference TRBV2 and TRBJ1-2, is EPEVTQTPSHQVTQMGQEVILRCVPISNHLYFYWYRQILGQKVEFLVSFYNNEISEKSEIFDDQFSVERPDGSNFTLKIRSTKLEDSAMYFCASSPSGYTFGSGTRLTVV.

The genes are TRBV12-3 or TRBV12-4 and TRBJ2-7; D gene uncertain. V gave up 3 bases and J gave up 2 bases, with 14 bases separating them. The CDR3 is 15 amino acids. The CDR3 coding sequence is TGTGCCAGCAGTTTTGAACATGCCGTACCCTACGAGCAGTACTTC. It is translated as CASSFEHAVPYEQYF.

The chain recombines TRBV7-4 with TRBJ1-4; D not resolved. Germline-derived CDR1 and CDR2 are SGHVT and SQSDAQ. Trimming left V 3 bases short and J 8 bases short, with 13 bases between. The CDR3 loop spans 14 amino acids. CDR3 DNA: TGTGCCAGCAGCTTCGGACGATCTGGGGAAAAACTGTTTTTT. Its protein product is CASSFGRSGEKLFF.

The chain links TRBV19 to TRBJ1-5; D gene uncertain. Trimming took 8 bases from V and 5 from J, leaving 10 bases between them. CDR3 length: 12 residues. Germline CDR1 is LNHDA and CDR2 is SQIVND (reference sequence). The CDR3 region has the DNA TGTGCCAGTCATGACTGGGATCAGCCCCAGCATTTT. Its protein product is CASHDWDQPQHF.